The 29 T cell receptor beta chains below all came from one sample that was sequenced in a study of T-cell reconstitution after alpha-beta-depleted transplantation in children. As it was prepared, the TCRbeta library received unique molecular identifiers. TCRdb itself ran the PCR reads through MiXCR, one entry per CDR3 protein. The sample includes some 300,000 distinct CDR3 sequences, about 9.4% of them seen just once. Source: PBMCs, taken before TCRalphabeta/CD19-depleted stem cell transplant. The receptors were sampled from a boy less than two years old with acute myeloid leukemia, due to receive a stem cell transplant.

Worth noting for this clonotype: An end of the junction does not agree with germline; a read error may underlie this. The chain joins TRBV27 to TRBJ2-7, with 8 bases aligning to TRBD2. CDR1 and CDR2 from the germline V gene are MNHEY and SMNVEV (reference sequence). The CDR3 has 13 amino acids. The CDR3 coding sequence is TGTGCCAGCGGCCCTAGCGGGCCGTACGAGCCGTACTTC. Encoded protein: CASGPSGPYEPYF.

At least ten counts were recorded for this clonotype. The rearrangement joins TRBV12-3 or TRBV12-4 to TRBJ2-7; D gene unclear. V lost 1 base and J lost 1, with 11 bases in between. The CDR3 sequence is 15 residues long. The CDR3 coding sequence is TGTGCCAGCAGTTTAGGCCTCCGGAATTCCTACGAGCAGTACTTC. Amino acids: CASSLGLRNSYEQYF.

This clonotype was seen at least ten times. The J gene is TRBJ2-1, the V gene TRBV12-3 or TRBV12-4, with D unclear. The CDR3 contains 14 residues. V lost 4 bases and J lost 4, with 11 bases in between. CDR3 bases: TGTGCCAGCAGTTCTTGGACGGTATACAATGAGCAGTTCTTC. It yields the protein CASSSWTVYNEQFF.

This clonotype was observed at least ten times. The chain couples TRBV18 to TRBJ2-5; 10 nucleotides match TRBD2. CDR1 KGHSH and CDR2 LQKENI come from the germline V gene. V shed 5 bases, J shed 5 bases, and the junction held 20 bases outside the gene matches. The CDR3 is 19 residues long. The DNA for the CDR3 is TGTGCCAGCTCATCATCAACTAGCGGGACGGGCATCGTGGCGGAGACCCAGTACTTC. Amino acids: CASSSSTSGTGIVAETQYF.

This clonotype was counted between two and nine times. For the CDR3, the DNA is TGCAGCGGCAGGGTTTCCACAGATACGCAGTATTTT. Translation gives CSGRVSTDTQYF. V usage is TRBV29-1 and J usage is TRBJ2-3; D perhaps matches TRBD1 (5 bases). The CDR3 totals 12 residues. Trimming removed 7 bases at V and 2 bases at J, with 10 bases between. The germline gives CDR1 SQVTM, CDR2 ANQGSEA.

This clonotype has ten or more counts. This rearrangement joins TRBV4-3 to TRBJ2-7; no firm D call. The CDR3 covers 15 residues. Germline V CDR1 and CDR2: LGHNA, YSLEER. Trimming removed 1 base from V and 6 bases from J, with 16 bases in between. CDR3 in DNA: TGCGCCAGCAGCCAAGGGACCAGAACCAGCGCCGAGCAGTACTTC. Residues: CASSQGTRTSAEQYF.

In its sample, this clonotype was seen many times. V and J are TRBV28 and TRBJ1-4; D call uncertain. The germline V gene has CDR1 MDHEN and CDR2 SYDVKM. Trimming pared 7 bases from V and 5 bases from J, leaving 14 bases between. This CDR3 has 14 amino acids. As DNA, the CDR3 is TGTGCCAGCACATCCGGACTTGGCAATGAAAAACTGTTTTTT. Its protein is CASTSGLGNEKLFF.

This clonotype has a count of ten or more. The chain recombines TRBV29-1 with TRBJ1-3; 7 bases line up with TRBD1. J gave up 0 bases and V 6 bases, and 5 bases lay outside the gene matches. CDR1 is SQVTM and CDR2 is ANQGSEA in the germline V gene. This CDR3 has 14 amino acids. DNA of the CDR3: TGCAGCGTAGCGACAGGGCACTCTGGAAACACCATATATTTT. Protein sequence: CSVATGHSGNTIYF. Variable domain in full (rest from reference TRBV29-1 and TRBJ1-3): SAVISQKPSRDICQRGTSLTIQCQVDSQVTMMFWYRQQPGQSLTLIATANQGSEATYESGFVIDKFPISRPNLTFSTLTVSNMSPEDSSIYLCSVATGHSGNTIYFGEGSWLTVV.

A few counts support this clonotype. This rearrangement joins TRBV18 to TRBJ2-1, with 7 bases matching TRBD2. V lost 10 bases to trimming and J lost 5 bases; unmatched junction nucleotides: 11. CDR1 and CDR2 (germline): KGHSH, LQKENI. The CDR3 spans 14 residues. CDR3 DNA sequence: TGTGCCACCTCCCCTAGCGGAGGGGACAATGAGCAGTTCTTC. It encodes CATSPSGGDNEQFF.

In nucleotides, the CDR3 is TGTGCCAGCAGTTTCCATAGCGGGGGGGCGTGGGGGACCCAGTACTTC. This sequence encodes CASSFHSGGAWGTQYF. The chain recombines TRBV12-3 or TRBV12-4 with TRBJ2-5, with 11 nucleotides matching TRBD2. The V and J ends lost 3 bases and 7 bases, in that order; junction bases with no gene match: 10. The CDR3 extends over 16 amino acids.

This clonotype was found many times. This chain connects TRBV4-1 to TRBJ2-5; D gene unclear. The CDR3 totals 15 residues. V dropped 1 base and J dropped 0 bases, with 9 bases sitting between them. CDR1 and CDR2 (germline): MGHRA, YSYEKL. The CDR3 coding sequence is TGCGCCAGCAGCCAAGGGGCAGTAGACCAAGAGACCCAGTACTTC. Translating it yields CASSQGAVDQETQYF.

Many counts were recorded for this clonotype. The V and J genes are TRBV7-2 and TRBJ2-2; weak D call: TRBD1 (5 bases). Germline CDR1 and CDR2: SGHTA and FQGNSA. V was cut by 3 bases and J by 0 bases, with 11 bases left in between. This CDR3 has 16 residues. The CDR3 DNA reads as TGTGCCAGCAGCTTTGCAGGGCCCCCGAACACCGGGGAGCTGTTTTTT. It yields the protein CASSFAGPPNTGELFF.

The chain uses TRBV20-1 and TRBJ2-1; 8 bases agree with TRBD2. The CDR3 has 16 amino acids. The V and J ends lost 3 bases and 2 bases, in that order; junction bases with no gene match: 9. The V gene's germline CDR1 is DFQATT and CDR2 SNEGSKA (reference sequence). CDR3 amino acids: CSASRASGSTYNEQFF. DNA of the CDR3: TGCAGTGCTAGTAGGGCTAGCGGGTCGACCTACAATGAGCAGTTCTTC.

At least ten counts were recorded for this clonotype. The chain joins TRBV5-1 to TRBJ2-7; 13 bases align to TRBD2. Germline lookup yields CDR1 SGHRS and CDR2 YFSETQ. V was clipped by 1 base and J by 3 bases; unmatched bases: 7. The CDR3 runs to 17 residues. CDR3 in amino acids: CASSLKLAGGPDYEQYF. The CDR3 nucleotides read TGCGCCAGCAGCTTGAAACTAGCGGGAGGGCCGGACTACGAGCAGTACTTC.

As concerns this clonotype: A much bigger clone sits one base away, suggesting this may be a read error. This chain connects TRBV29-1 to TRBJ2-3, with D unresolved. Germline values: CDR1 SQVTM, CDR2 ANQGSEA. The CDR3 is 15 residues long. In nucleotides, the CDR3 is TGCAGCGTTGAAGATACGTCAGAAAGCATAGATACGCAGTATTTT. Its translation is CSVEDTSESIDTQYF.

This clonotype showed up just a few times. The J gene is TRBJ2-3, the V gene TRBV21-1; the table's D gene call, TRBD1, was not cross checked with the DNA. TRBV21-1 is a documented pseudogene. The CDR3 loop spans 16 amino acids. The DNA of the CDR3 is TGTGCCAGCAGCAAAACTTCGACAGGGGGCGCAGATACGCAGTATTTT. Its translation: CASSKTSTGGADTQYF.

This clonotype came up many times. The chain employs TRBV24-1 and TRBJ1-4; D remains ambiguous. CDR1 is KGHDR and CDR2 is SFDVKD in the germline V gene. The CDR3 runs 16 residues. V was trimmed by 5 bases and J by 7 bases, leaving 19 bases between them. The CDR3 loop is CATSASPRAAGEKLFF. The CDR3, as DNA: TGTGCCACCAGTGCCTCCCCACGGGCGGCGGGTGAAAAACTGTTTTTT.

This clonotype has at least ten counts. This chain's CDR3 is CSVEDRGRQPPEAFF. CDR3 nucleotide sequence: TGCAGCGTTGAAGATAGAGGGAGACAGCCACCTGAAGCTTTCTTT. The chain joins TRBV29-1 to TRBJ1-1, with D tentatively TRBD1 (5 bases). CDR1 and CDR2 (germline): SQVTM, ANQGSEA. Deletions cut 0 bases from V and 6 bases from J, with 17 bases between. There are 15 residues in the CDR3.

This clonotype appeared many times. The chain carries TRBV12-3 or TRBV12-4 and TRBJ1-1, with TRBD1 identical over 7 bases. Trimming took 4 bases from V and 4 from J; bases not matched to a gene: 9. The CDR3 sequence is 15 residues long. CDR3 region: CASSSGRGFSTEAFF. The CDR3 DNA reads as TGTGCCAGCAGTTCGGGCAGGGGGTTCAGCACTGAAGCTTTCTTT.

The V and J genes are TRBV4-2 and TRBJ2-6, with 7 nucleotides matching TRBD1. J gave up 1 base and V 10 bases, and 16 bases lay outside the gene matches. The CDR3 is 18 residues long. CDR1 and CDR2 from the germline V gene are LGHNA and YNFKEQ. Written as DNA, the CDR3 is TGTGCCATGGGCCCCCGGCCAGGGGGAAGATCTGGGGCCAACGTCCTGACTTTC. Translated: CAMGPRPGGRSGANVLTF.

The chain couples TRBV20-1 to TRBJ1-4, with a possible D match to TRBD1 (5 bases). V lost 0 bases, J lost 6 bases, and 11 bases lay in between. Germline V gene data show CDR1 as DFQATT and CDR2 as SNEGSKA (reference sequence). The length of the CDR3 is 14 residues. Here the CDR3 DNA reads TGCAGTGCTAGAGAGGGGGGAGGGGATGAAAAACTGTTTTTT. This sequence encodes CSAREGGGDEKLFF.

This clonotype was counted at least ten times. V gene TRBV7-9 combines with J gene TRBJ1-1; 7 bases align to TRBD1. Unmatched junction bases numbered 3, after V lost 4 bases and J lost 1 base. Per the germline V gene, CDR1 is SEHNR and CDR2 is FQNEAQ (reference sequence). CDR3 length: 14 residues. The CDR3 DNA sequence: TGTGCCAGCAGCTCCAGGGGGGGGAACACTGAAGCTTTCTTT. This sequence encodes CASSSRGGNTEAFF. The full variable domain, in which reference TRBV7-9 and TRBJ1-1 provide the parts outside the CDR3, is DTGVSQNPRHKITKRGQNVTFRCDPISEHNRLYWYRQTLGQGPEFLTYFQNEAQLEKSRLLSDRFSAERPKGSFSTLEIQRTEQGDSAMYLCASSSRGGNTEAFFGQGTRLTVV.

This clonotype showed up just a few times. The chain carries TRBV6-5 and TRBJ2-5; 8 bases agree with TRBD1. The length of the CDR3 is 15 residues. The ends lost 2 bases at V and 4 bases at J; junction bases unmatched: 6. Germline CDR1 is MNHEY and CDR2 is SVGAGI. In DNA, the CDR3 is TGTGCCAGCAGTTACGGCGCAGGGGGCGGAGAGACCCAGTACTTC. This gives the protein CASSYGAGGGETQYF.

This clonotype was recorded a few times. The chain combines TRBV6-1 with TRBJ1-2; 7 bases line up with TRBD1. CDR3 size: 14 residues. With V trimmed by 7 bases and J by 4 bases, 9 bases remained unmatched. Germline values: CDR1 MNHNS, CDR2 SASEGT. CDR3 amino acids: CASIESGQAYGYTF. CDR3 nucleotides: TGTGCCAGCATCGAGTCAGGACAGGCCTATGGCTACACCTTC.

V is TRBV20-1 and J is TRBJ2-4, with D hard to call. Germline CDR1 and CDR2: DFQATT and SNEGSKA (reference sequence). The CDR3 contains 15 residues. Trimming cost V 1 base and J 0 bases, with 10 bases left between them. DNA of the CDR3: TGCAGTGCTAGAGCGCAGAGAATAGCCAAAAACATTCAGTACTTC. Translating it yields CSARAQRIAKNIQYF.

In its sample, this clonotype was seen many times. The chain employs TRBV5-1 and TRBJ1-6, with D possibly TRBD1 on 5 matching bases. Trimming pared 0 bases from V and 7 bases from J, leaving 11 bases between. Germline CDR1 reads SGHRS; CDR2 reads YFSETQ. This CDR3 spans 15 amino acids. The CDR3 DNA reads as TGCGCCAGCAGCTTGGTCGGGGACGGGAATTCACCCCTCCACTTT. Encoded protein: CASSLVGDGNSPLHF. Complete variable domain (other parts from reference TRBV5-1 and TRBJ1-6): KAGVTQTPRYLIKTRGQQVTLSCSPISGHRSVSWYQQTPGQGLQFLFEYFSETQRNKGNFPGRFSGRQFSNSRSEMNVSTLELGDSALYLCASSLVGDGNSPLHFGNGTRLTVT.

This clonotype was counted only a few times. This chain links TRBV5-4 with TRBJ1-2, with a tentative D call TRBD1 (6 bases). CDR1 SGHNT and CDR2 YYREEE come from the germline V gene (reference sequence). Trimming shortened V by 0 bases and J by 4 bases, and 10 bases separated the two germline ends. The CDR3 is made up of 14 amino acids. CDR3 nucleotide sequence: TGTGCCAGCAGCTTGGATGCCAGGGGCTATGGCTACACCTTC. Translated: CASSLDARGYGYTF.

This clonotype was counted many times. The rearrangement joins TRBV5-1 to TRBJ2-1; D is undetermined. Germline V gene sequence: CDR1 SGHRS, CDR2 YFSETQ. The V gene lost 3 bases and the J gene lost 2 bases, with 6 bases spanning the gap. The CDR3 covers 13 residues. CDR3 region: CASSYGTYNEQFF. CDR3 nucleotide sequence: TGCGCCAGCAGCTATGGGACCTACAATGAGCAGTTCTTC.

The chain carries TRBV27 and TRBJ1-1, with D maybe TRBD1 (6 bases). There are 16 residues in the CDR3. Germline V gives CDR1 MNHEY, CDR2 SMNVEV (reference sequence). V dropped 3 bases and J dropped 2 bases, with 16 bases sitting between them. For the CDR3, the DNA is TGTGCCAGCAGTTTTTGGGCGGGGGGGGCAAACACTGAAGCTTTCTTT. Its translation is CASSFWAGGANTEAFF.